The text below deals with one T cell receptor beta chain. The record originates from a study of blood T cell repertoires in COVID-19. Turning to the study itself: Donors in the United States, Italy and Spain gave samples during acute or convalescent COVID-19. T cells, B-cell-depleted T cells, or PBMCs supplied cDNA or gDNA.

Under the authors' procedure: Amplification of reference gene primers provided the estimated nucleated cell counts. Some clones are missing from TCRdb's copy, which holds only in-frame ones; the method was immunoSEQ multiplex PCR. V and J calls and clone size come straight from that table; D and trimming were deduced from the DNA. Here the sample spans under 200,000 clones, 70% to 90% being singletons. Source material: peripheral blood. The source of this sequence is an older man with active or convalescent COVID-19.

The CDR3: CASSLDPGKGGYTF. CDR3 DNA: TGTGCCAGCAGCTTAGACCCAGGGAAGGGTGGCTACACCTTC. V is TRBV7-2 and J is TRBJ1-2; TRBD1 might be the D (5 bases). The CDR3 sequence is 14 residues long. The germline V and J ends were trimmed by 1 base and 7 bases, with 13 bases remaining between them. The V gene's germline CDR1 is SGHTA and CDR2 FQGNSA.